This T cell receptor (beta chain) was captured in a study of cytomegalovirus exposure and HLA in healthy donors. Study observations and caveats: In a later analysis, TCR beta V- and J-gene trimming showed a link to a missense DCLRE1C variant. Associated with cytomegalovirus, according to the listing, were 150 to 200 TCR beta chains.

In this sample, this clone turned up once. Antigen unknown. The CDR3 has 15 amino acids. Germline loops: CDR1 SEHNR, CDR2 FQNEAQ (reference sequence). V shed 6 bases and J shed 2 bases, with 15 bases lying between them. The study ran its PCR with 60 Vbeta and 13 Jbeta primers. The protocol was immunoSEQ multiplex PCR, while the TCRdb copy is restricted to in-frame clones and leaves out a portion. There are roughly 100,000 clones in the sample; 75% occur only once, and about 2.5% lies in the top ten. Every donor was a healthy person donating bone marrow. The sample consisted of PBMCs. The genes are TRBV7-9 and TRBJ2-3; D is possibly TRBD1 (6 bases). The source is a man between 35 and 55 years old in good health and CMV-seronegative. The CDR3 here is CASRRVGDITDTQYF. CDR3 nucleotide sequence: TGTGCCAGCAGGAGAGTTGGGGACATCACAGATACGCAGTATTTT. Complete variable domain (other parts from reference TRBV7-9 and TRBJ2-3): DTGVSQNPRHKITKRGQNVTFRCDPISEHNRLYWYRQTLGQGPEFLTYFQNEAQLEKSRLLSDRFSAERPKGSFSTLEIQRTEQGDSAMYLCASRRVGDITDTQYFGPGTRLTVL.